A selection of T cell receptor beta chains follows, all from one sample in a study of control samples from healthy donors and cancer patients. This table comes from immunoSEQ multiplex PCR, and its TCRdb copy is limited to in-frame clones, with some not included. The sample holds over 150,000 clones, 96% seen once. What was sequenced was blood. The receptors shown here come from a woman in her 30s in good health. The CDR3 runs from the conserved cysteine through the conserved F or W. The D gene is left open where the match is weak. The size field is filled for only some rows; it gives once, few, many or a size class.

length,J,size,D,V,DNA,CDR3
13,TRBJ1-5,-,-,TRBV5-4,TGTGCCAGCAGCTCGGACATTTATCAGCCCCAGCATTTT,CASSSDIYQPQHF
16,TRBJ1-1,once,-,TRBV5-1,TGCGCCAGCAGCCTTTATGCAGGGACTCGGGACACTGAAGCTTTCTTT,CASSLYAGTRDTEAFF
15,TRBJ1-1,-,-,TRBV19,TGTGCCAGTAGCCCGGCCCAGGGTTTGGGCACTGAAGCTTTCTTT,CASSPAQGLGTEAFF
15,TRBJ2-2,-,-,TRBV11-1,TGTGCCAGCAGCTCTAGTACAGTAAACACCGGGGAGCTGTTTTTT,CASSSSTVNTGELFF
13,TRBJ1-6,-,-,TRBV28,TGTGCCAGCACTGGCAGGGATAATTCACCCCTCCACTTT,CASTGRDNSPLHF
15,TRBJ1-6,-,-,TRBV3-1/TRBV3-2,TGTGCCAGCAGCCGAACAGGGTCGGCTAATTCACCCCTCCACTTT,CASSRTGSANSPLHF
14,TRBJ2-2,-,-,TRBV2,TGTGCCAGCAGTGAAACAGCTATCACCGGGGAGCTGTTTTTT,CASSETAITGELFF
13,TRBJ2-4,-,-,TRBV2,TGTGCCAGCAGGGGGGTTGGGTTGTACATTCAGTACTTC,CASRGVGLYIQYF
16,TRBJ1-2,-,-,TRBV6-1,TGTGCCAGCAGTGAAAATGGGGCAGGCGCTGCTTATGGCTACACCTTC,CASSENGAGAAYGYTF
15,TRBJ1-2,-,-,TRBV4-1,TGCGCCAGCAGCCACCAGGGACTACTAAACTATGGCTACACCTTC,CASSHQGLLNYGYTF
16,TRBJ1-2,-,-,TRBV24-1,TGTGCCACCAGTGGCCTCACAGCGGATGGTAACTATGGCTACACCTTC,CATSGLTADGNYGYTF
15,TRBJ1-1,-,TRBD1,TRBV2,TGTGCCAGCAGTAAACAGGGGCCAATGAACACTGAAGCTTTCTTT,CASSKQGPMNTEAFF
13,TRBJ2-1,-,-,TRBV28,TGTGCCAGCAGTTTCAAGGGCTACAATGAGCAGTTCTTC,CASSFKGYNEQFF
15,TRBJ1-1,-,TRBD1,TRBV3-1/TRBV3-2,TGTGCCAGCAGCCACACAGGGGGCGGCGGCACTGAAGCTTTCTTT,CASSHTGGGGTEAFF
14,TRBJ2-7,once,-,TRBV6-5,TGTGCCAGCAGTCCGCCGGGCCTTTGGGTCGAGCAGTACTTC,CASSPPGLWVEQYF
16,TRBJ1-3,-,-,TRBV28,TGTGCCAGCAGTTTACTCTCCGGGAGCTCTGGAAACACCATATATTTT,CASSLLSGSSGNTIYF
17,TRBJ2-2,-,-,TRBV19,TGTGCCAGTAGTCCTAATCACCGGGACTGGAACACCGGGGAGCTGTTTTTT,CASSPNHRDWNTGELFF
14,TRBJ1-2,-,-,TRBV9,TGTGCCAGCAGCGTAGGAAGAATTAACTATGGCTACACCTTC,CASSVGRINYGYTF
15,TRBJ1-1,-,-,TRBV27,TGTGCCAGCAGTTTATCGAAGGGCGTCGGCACTGAAGCTTTCTTT,CASSLSKGVGTEAFF
15,TRBJ1-5,-,-,TRBV20-1,TGCAGTGCTAGTAGGGGGGGTAACGGCAATCAGCCCCAGCATTTT,CSASRGGNGNQPQHF
17,TRBJ1-4,-,-,TRBV4-1,TGCGCCAGCAGCCAAGATAACTTTCTTGCAACTAATGAAAAACTGTTTTTT,CASSQDNFLATNEKLFF
15,TRBJ1-4,-,TRBD1,TRBV2,TGTGCCAGCAGCCAGGGGGCAGCAACTAATGAAAAACTGTTTTTT,CASSQGAATNEKLFF
13,TRBJ1-1,-,-,TRBV19,TGTGCCAGTAGTACCGGAGGAGGCACTGAAGCTTTCTTT,CASSTGGGTEAFF
14,TRBJ1-4,-,-,TRBV7-2,TGTGCCAGCAGCTTAAACAGGCTTAATGAAAAACTGTTTTTT,CASSLNRLNEKLFF